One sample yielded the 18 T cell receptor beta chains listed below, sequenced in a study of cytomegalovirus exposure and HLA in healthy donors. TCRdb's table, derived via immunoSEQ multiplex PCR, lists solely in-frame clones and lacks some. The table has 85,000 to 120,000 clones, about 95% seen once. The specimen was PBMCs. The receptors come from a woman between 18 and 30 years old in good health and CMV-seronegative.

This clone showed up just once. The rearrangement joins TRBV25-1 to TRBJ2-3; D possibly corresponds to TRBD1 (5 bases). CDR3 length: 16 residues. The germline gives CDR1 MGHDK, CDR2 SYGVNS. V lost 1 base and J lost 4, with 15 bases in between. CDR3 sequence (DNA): TGTGCCAGCAGTGAATTCGGTCAGGGCTTGGCAGATACGCAGTATTTT. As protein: CASSEFGQGLADTQYF.

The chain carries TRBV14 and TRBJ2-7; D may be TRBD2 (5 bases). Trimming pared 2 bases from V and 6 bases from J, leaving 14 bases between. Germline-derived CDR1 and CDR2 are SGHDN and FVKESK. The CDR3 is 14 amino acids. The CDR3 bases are TGTGCCAGCAGCCAATCGAGGGAGTTCAGCGAGCAGTACTTC. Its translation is CASSQSREFSEQYF.

The CDR3 here is CASSSLAGGWYNEQFF. For the CDR3, the DNA is TGTGCCAGCAGCTCCTTAGCGGGGGGGTGGTACAATGAGCAGTTCTTC. This chain links TRBV7-3 with TRBJ2-1; TRBD2 aligns across 11 bases. J gave up 4 bases and V 4 bases, and 6 bases lay outside the gene matches. CDR3 length equals 16 residues. The germline V gene has CDR1 SGHTA and CDR2 FQGTGA.

The DNA of the CDR3 is TGTGCCAGCAGGCTAGCGGGGCCCCCCTACGAGCAGTACTTC. It yields the protein CASRLAGPPYEQYF. The V gene is TRBV25-1, the J gene TRBJ2-7; TRBD2 matches 9 bases. Trimming removed 6 bases from V and 2 bases from J; junction bases left unmatched: 5. Per the germline V gene, CDR1 is MGHDK and CDR2 is SYGVNS. This CDR3 is 14 amino acids long.

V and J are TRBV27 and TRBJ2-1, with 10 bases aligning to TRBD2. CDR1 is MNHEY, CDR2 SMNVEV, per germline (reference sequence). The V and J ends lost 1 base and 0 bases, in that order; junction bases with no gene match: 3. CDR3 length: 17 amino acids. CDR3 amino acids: CASSLFTSGVSYNEQFF. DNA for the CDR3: TGTGCCAGCAGTTTATTTACTAGCGGGGTCTCCTACAATGAGCAGTTCTTC.

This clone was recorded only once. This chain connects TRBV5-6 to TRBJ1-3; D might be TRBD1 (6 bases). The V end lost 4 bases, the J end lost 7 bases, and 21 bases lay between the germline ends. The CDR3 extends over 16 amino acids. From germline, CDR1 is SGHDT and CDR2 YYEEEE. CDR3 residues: CASSPETGQNRNTIYF. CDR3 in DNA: TGTGCCAGCAGCCCGGAGACAGGTCAAAATCGGAACACCATATATTTT.

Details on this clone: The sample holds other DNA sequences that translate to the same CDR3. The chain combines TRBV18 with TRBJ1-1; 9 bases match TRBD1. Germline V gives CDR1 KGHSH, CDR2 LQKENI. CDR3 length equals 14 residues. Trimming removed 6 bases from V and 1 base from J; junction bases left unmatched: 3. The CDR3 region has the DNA TGTGCCAGCTCCCCGACAGGGGGGAACACTGAAGCTTTCTTT. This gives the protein CASSPTGGNTEAFF.

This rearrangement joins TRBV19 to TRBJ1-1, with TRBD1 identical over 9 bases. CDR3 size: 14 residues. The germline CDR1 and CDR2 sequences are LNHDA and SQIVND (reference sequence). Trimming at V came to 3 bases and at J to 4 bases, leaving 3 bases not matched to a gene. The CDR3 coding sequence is TGTGCCAGTAGTATGGGGGGACAGGGCACTGAAGCTTTCTTT. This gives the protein CASSMGGQGTEAFF. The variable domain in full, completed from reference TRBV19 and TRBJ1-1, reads DGGITQSPKYLFRKEGQNVTLSCEQNLNHDAMYWYRQDPGQGLRLIYYSQIVNDFQKGDIAEGYSVSREKKESFPLTVTSAQKNPTAFYLCASSMGGQGTEAFFGQGTRLTVV.

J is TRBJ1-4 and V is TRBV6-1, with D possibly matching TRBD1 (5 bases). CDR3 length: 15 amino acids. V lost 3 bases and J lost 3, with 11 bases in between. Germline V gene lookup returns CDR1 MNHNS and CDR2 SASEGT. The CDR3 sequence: CASSESAGSNEKLFF. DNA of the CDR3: TGTGCCAGCAGTGAGTCCGCAGGGTCTAATGAAAAACTGTTTTTT.

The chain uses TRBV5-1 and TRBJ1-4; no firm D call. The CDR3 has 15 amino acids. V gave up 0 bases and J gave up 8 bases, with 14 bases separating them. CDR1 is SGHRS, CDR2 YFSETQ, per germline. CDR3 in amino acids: CASSLEAGRREKLFF. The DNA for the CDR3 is TGCGCCAGCAGCTTGGAAGCAGGAAGGAGGGAAAAACTGTTTTTT. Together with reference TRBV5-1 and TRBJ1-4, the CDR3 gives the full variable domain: KAGVTQTPRYLIKTRGQQVTLSCSPISGHRSVSWYQQTPGQGLQFLFEYFSETQRNKGNFPGRFSGRQFSNSRSEMNVSTLELGDSALYLCASSLEAGRREKLFFGSGTQLSVL.

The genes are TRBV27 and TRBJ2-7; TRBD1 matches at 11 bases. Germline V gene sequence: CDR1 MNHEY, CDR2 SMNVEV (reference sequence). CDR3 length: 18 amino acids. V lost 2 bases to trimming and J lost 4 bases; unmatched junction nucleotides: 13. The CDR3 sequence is CASSLGTGGSNLIYEQYF. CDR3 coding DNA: TGTGCCAGCAGTTTAGGGACAGGGGGATCAAATTTGATTTACGAGCAGTACTTC.

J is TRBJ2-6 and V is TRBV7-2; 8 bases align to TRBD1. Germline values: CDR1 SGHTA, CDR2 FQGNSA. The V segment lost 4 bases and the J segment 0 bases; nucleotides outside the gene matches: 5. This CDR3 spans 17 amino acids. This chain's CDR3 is CASSSRTGTSGANVLTF. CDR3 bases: TGTGCCAGCAGCTCTAGGACAGGGACCTCTGGGGCCAACGTCCTGACTTTC.

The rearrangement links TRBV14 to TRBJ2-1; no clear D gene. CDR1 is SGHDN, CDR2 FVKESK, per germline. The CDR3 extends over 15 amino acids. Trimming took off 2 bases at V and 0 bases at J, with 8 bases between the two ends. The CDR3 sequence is CASSQLFSSYNEQFF. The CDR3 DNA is TGTGCCAGCAGCCAATTATTTAGCTCCTACAATGAGCAGTTCTTC.

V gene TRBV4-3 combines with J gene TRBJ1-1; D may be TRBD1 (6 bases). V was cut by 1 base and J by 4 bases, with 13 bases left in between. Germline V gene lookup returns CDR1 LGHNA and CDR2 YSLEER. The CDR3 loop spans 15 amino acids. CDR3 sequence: CASSQARGGGTEAFF. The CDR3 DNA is TGCGCCAGCAGCCAAGCGAGGGGGGGCGGCACTGAAGCTTTCTTT.

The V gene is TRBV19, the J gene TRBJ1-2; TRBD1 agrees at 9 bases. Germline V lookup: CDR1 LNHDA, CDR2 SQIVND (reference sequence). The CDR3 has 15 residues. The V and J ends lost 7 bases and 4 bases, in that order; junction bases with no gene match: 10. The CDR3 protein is CASNLDRGASYGYTF. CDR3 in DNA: TGTGCCAGTAACCTGGACAGGGGAGCTTCCTATGGCTACACCTTC.

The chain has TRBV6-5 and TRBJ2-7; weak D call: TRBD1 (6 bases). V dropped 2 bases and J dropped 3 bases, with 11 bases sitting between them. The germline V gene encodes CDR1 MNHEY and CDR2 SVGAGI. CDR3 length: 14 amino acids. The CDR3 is CASSYAGAFYEQYF. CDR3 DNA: TGTGCCAGCAGTTACGCAGGGGCTTTCTACGAGCAGTACTTC.

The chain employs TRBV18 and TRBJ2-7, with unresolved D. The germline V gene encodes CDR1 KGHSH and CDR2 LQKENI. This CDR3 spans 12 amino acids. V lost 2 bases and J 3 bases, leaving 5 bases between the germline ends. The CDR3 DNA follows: TGTGCCAGCTCACCATACGGCTACGAGCAGTACTTC. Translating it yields CASSPYGYEQYF.

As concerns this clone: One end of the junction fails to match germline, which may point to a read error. CDR3 residues: CASSRDRGETQYF. The CDR3 nucleotides read TGTGCTAGCAGCCGGGACAGGGGGGAGACCCAGTACTTC. The chain has TRBV7-7 and TRBJ2-5, with TRBD1 identical over 11 bases. CDR1 SSHAT and CDR2 FNYEAQ come from the germline V gene (reference sequence). This CDR3 has 13 amino acids.